Below, 11 T cell receptor beta chains from the same sample are listed, as sequenced in a study of T cell changes during pregnancy in multiple sclerosis. The method was immunoSEQ multiplex PCR; TCRdb's version includes in-frame clones alone and lacks a portion of them. The profile covers approximately 63,000 clones, with roughly nine tenths appearing a single time and less than 1.5% taken by the ten largest. Source: peripheral blood, taken after pregnancy. The source is a female donor in good health, enrolled as a control in a pregnancy study.

The gene calls are TRBV19 and TRBJ1-1, with TRBD1 identical over 9 bases. The CDR3 spans 16 residues. The V gene's germline CDR1 is LNHDA and CDR2 SQIVND (reference sequence). J was trimmed by 6 bases and V by 3 bases; bases with no gene match: 11. CDR3 DNA: TGTGCCAGTAGTATCGAAGATGGACAGGGGAGCGCTGAAGCTTTCTTT. Its translation: CASSIEDGQGSAEAFF.

V and J are TRBV10-3 and TRBJ2-2; D may correspond to TRBD1 or TRBD2 (5 bases each). This CDR3 contains 15 residues. V was pared by 6 bases and J by 2 bases, with 13 bases between. Germline values: CDR1 ENHRY, CDR2 SYGVKD. CDR3 residues: CAISEGRANTGELFF. The CDR3 DNA sequence: TGTGCCATCAGCGAGGGGCGGGCTAACACCGGGGAGCTGTTTTTT.

The chain joins TRBV6-1 to TRBJ1-4; D is undetermined. Germline CDR1 and CDR2: MNHNS and SASEGT. V lost 3 bases to trimming and J lost 10 bases, with 9 bases between them. This CDR3 region has 12 residues. CDR3 amino acids: CASSDPPGKLFF. The CDR3 DNA follows: TGTGCCAGCAGTGACCCGCCAGGAAAACTGTTTTTT.

The J gene is TRBJ2-7, the V gene TRBV30; a possible D gene is TRBD2 (7 bases). The CDR3 totals 13 residues. V was shortened by 6 bases and J by 0 bases, with 12 bases between the two germline ends. The germline V gene encodes CDR1 GTSNPN and CDR2 SVGIG (reference sequence). CDR3 loop: CACRRGGSYEQYF. Written as DNA, the CDR3 is TGTGCCTGCCGAAGGGGGGGCTCCTACGAGCAGTACTTC. Complete variable domain (other parts from reference TRBV30 and TRBJ2-7): SQTIHQWPATLVQPVGSPLSLECTVEGTSNPNLYWYRQAAGRGLQLLFYSVGIGQISSEVPQNLSASRPQDRQFILSSKKLLLSDSGFYLCACRRGGSYEQYFGPGTRLTVT.

This clone was seen a few times. The chain carries TRBV11-2 and TRBJ1-6; D is unresolved. Trimming removed 0 bases at V and 8 bases at J, with 5 bases between. The CDR3 contains 13 residues. Looked up from germline, CDR1 is SGHAT and CDR2 is FQNNGV. CDR3 loop: CASSLDRDSPLHF. The CDR3 nucleotides read TGTGCCAGCAGCTTAGACCGGGATTCACCCCTCCACTTT. Looking up the rest from reference TRBV11-2 and TRBJ1-6 gives the full variable domain: EAGVAQSPRYKIIEKRQSVAFWCNPISGHATLYWYQQILGQGPKLLIQFQNNGVVDDSQLPKDRFSAERLKGVDSTLKIQPAKLEDSAVYLCASSLDRDSPLHFGNGTRLTVT.

The genes are TRBV27 and TRBJ2-3; maybe TRBD2 (6 bases). With 3 bases removed from V and 2 bases from J, the gap between germline ends came to 21 bases. The germline CDR1 and CDR2 sequences are MNHEY and SMNVEV (reference sequence). The CDR3 consists of 18 residues. The CDR3 region has the DNA TGTGCCAGCAGTTTCATCCTCGGGGACTCCTTGACCACAGATACGCAGTATTTT. It codes for CASSFILGDSLTTDTQYF.

The J gene is TRBJ2-7, the V gene TRBV5-5; TRBD2 agrees at 8 bases. Per the germline V gene, CDR1 is SGHKS and CDR2 is YYEKEE (reference sequence). The CDR3 is made up of 16 amino acids. V gave up 0 bases and J gave up 3 bases; unmatched junction bases: 8. The CDR3 loop reads CASSLGPGGLNYEQYF. CDR3 coding DNA: TGTGCCAGCAGCTTGGGCCCGGGGGGGCTCAACTACGAGCAGTACTTC.

The chain employs TRBV18 and TRBJ1-5; TRBD1 agrees at 7 bases. With 4 bases clipped from V and 5 bases from J, the junction kept 11 bases outside the gene matches. Germline V gene data show CDR1 as KGHSH and CDR2 as LQKENI. The CDR3 runs 16 residues. The CDR3: CASSLKPGTVDQPQHF. The CDR3 bases are TGTGCCAGCTCACTGAAGCCCGGGACAGTAGATCAGCCCCAGCATTTT.

The chain links TRBV10-3 to TRBJ1-5; no clear D. Per germline, CDR1 ENHRY and CDR2 SYGVKD. V lost 5 bases, J lost 5 bases, and 13 bases lay in between. The CDR3 is 14 residues long. Here the CDR3 reads CAISTSDGDQPQHF. In DNA, the CDR3 is TGTGCCATCAGTACCTCGGACGGGGATCAGCCCCAGCATTTT.

The J gene is TRBJ2-7, the V gene TRBV7-3; TRBD1 is a possible D gene (5 bases). Germline lookup yields CDR1 SGHTA and CDR2 FQGTGA. This CDR3 region has 17 residues. V lost 5 bases to trimming and J lost 1 base, with 21 bases between them. The CDR3 reads CASSIRGGSRLSYEQYF. The CDR3 DNA sequence: TGTGCCAGCAGCATAAGGGGCGGTAGCAGGCTTTCCTACGAGCAGTACTTC. Full variable domain (missing parts from reference TRBV7-3 and TRBJ2-7): GAGVSQTPSNKVTEKGKYVELRCDPISGHTALYWYRQSLGQGPEFLIYFQGTGAADDSGLPNDRFFAVRPEGSVSTLKIQRTERGDSAVYLCASSIRGGSRLSYEQYFGPGTRLTVT.

This clone was observed once. This rearrangement joins TRBV5-4 to TRBJ2-3, with TRBD1 matching 10 bases. The V segment lost 2 bases and the J segment 1 base; nucleotides outside the gene matches: 1. The CDR3 has 15 amino acids. Looked up from germline, CDR1 is SGHNT and CDR2 is YYREEE (reference sequence). CDR3 nucleotide sequence: TGTGCCAGCAGCTTAGGGACAGGGGGCACAGATACGCAGTATTTT. Its protein is CASSLGTGGTDTQYF.